Only a few counts were recorded for the clone carrying this T cell receptor beta chain. Its target is not known. All patients reached thyroid surgery having received no treatment beforehand. TCRdb reprocessed the PCR reads via MiXCR. The sample lists around 23,000 clones; about a quarter were seen once. This sample was taken from a study of metastatic and nonmetastatic thyroid tumors. Study details: The study looked at repertoires side by side in blood and in tumor or nodule tissue from malignant and benign thyroid patients. The study, taken as a whole, reports: Benign nodules were reported to have significantly lower TCR beta diversity than malignant thyroid tumors, in blood and tumor.

The CDR3 consists of 15 residues. Per the germline V gene, CDR1 is KGHDR and CDR2 is SFDVKD. Trimming stripped 4 bases from V and 6 bases from J, with 16 bases between. The receptor was derived from a female donor with papillary thyroid cancer or a benign thyroid nodule (not recorded which). Some clones in this sample may be carry-over from other donors' samples. Sequencing was performed on blood. The rearrangement uses TRBV24-1 and TRBJ2-3, with a weak D call TRBD2 (6 bases). The DNA for the CDR3 is TGTGCCACCAGTGACCCCCGGACTACAGAGGATACGCAGTATTTT. It is translated as CATSDPRTTEDTQYF.